The 22 T cell receptor beta chains presented below share a single source sample, sequenced in a study of T cells in Graves' hyperthyroidism and ophthalmopathy. The source material, RNA transcripts, was used to amplify TCR beta CDR3 regions. A first-round RT-PCR of the TCR CDR3 used the HTBI primer set. TCRdb passed the multiplex PCR reads through MiXCR, listing each CDR3 protein once. The profile shows about 720,000 distinct CDR3 sequences, around 19% of them singletons. Sequences were obtained from blood. The origin of the receptors is a woman in her forties or fifties with Graves' hyperthyroidism that later progressed to Graves' ophthalmopathy.

The chain recombines TRBV5-1 with TRBJ1-1; no clear D gene. Germline V gene data show CDR1 as SGHRS and CDR2 as YFSETQ. The CDR3 is made up of 14 amino acids. V was shortened by 0 bases and J by 4 bases, with 10 bases between the two germline ends. Here the CDR3 reads CASSLVSGRTEAFF. The CDR3 DNA sequence: TGCGCCAGCAGCTTGGTGAGTGGGCGCACTGAAGCTTTCTTT.

This clonotype was detected many times. This rearrangement joins TRBV2 to TRBJ1-2; 9 bases line up with TRBD1. The V segment lost 3 bases and the J segment 6 bases; nucleotides outside the gene matches: 5. In germline, CDR1 is SNHLY, CDR2 FYNNEI. There are 14 residues in the CDR3. CDR3 residues: CASSEYRGQNGYTF. The CDR3 DNA reads as TGTGCCAGCAGTGAGTACAGGGGGCAGAATGGCTACACCTTC. Looking up the rest from reference TRBV2 and TRBJ1-2 gives the full variable domain: EPEVTQTPSHQVTQMGQEVILRCVPISNHLYFYWYRQILGQKVEFLVSFYNNEISEKSEIFDDQFSVERPDGSNFTLKIRSTKLEDSAMYFCASSEYRGQNGYTFGSGTRLTVV.

The rearrangement joins TRBV19 to TRBJ1-1; perhaps TRBD1 as D (5 bases). The V gene lost 2 bases and the J gene lost 0 bases, with 10 bases spanning the gap. From germline, CDR1 is LNHDA and CDR2 SQIVND (reference sequence). This CDR3 spans 15 amino acids. CDR3 nucleotide sequence: TGTGCCAGTAGTATAATCGGGGGAGTGAACACTGAAGCTTTCTTT. The encoded protein is CASSIIGGVNTEAFF.

This clonotype was recorded many times. The chain recombines TRBV18 with TRBJ2-7; no clear D. The CDR3 has 14 amino acids. The V end was cut by 8 bases, the J end by 0 bases, with 14 bases between. Per germline, CDR1 KGHSH and CDR2 LQKENI. This CDR3 reads CASGEYFGSYEQYF. The CDR3, as DNA: TGTGCCAGCGGAGAGTATTTTGGCTCCTACGAGCAGTACTTC.

This clonotype was counted only a few times. The chain recombines TRBV27 with TRBJ1-1; TRBD1 might be the D (6 bases). Germline-derived CDR1 and CDR2 are MNHEY and SMNVEV (reference sequence). Trimming shortened V by 11 bases and J by 3 bases, and 10 bases separated the two germline ends. The CDR3 has 11 amino acids. The CDR3 sequence: CAAGQYTEAFF. DNA of the CDR3: TGTGCCGCCGGACAGTACACTGAAGCTTTCTTT.

The rearrangement links TRBV14 to TRBJ1-5; D unclear. This CDR3 is 13 amino acids long. CDR1 is SGHDN, CDR2 FVKESK, per germline. V lost 3 bases and J lost 7, with 10 bases in between. The CDR3 nucleotides are TGTGCCAGCAGCCATGGACTAAACCAGCCCCAGCATTTT. Its translation: CASSHGLNQPQHF.

Ten or more counts support this clonotype. The chain joins TRBV3-1 to TRBJ2-1; 8 positions agree with TRBD2. Unmatched junction bases numbered 9, after V lost 1 base and J lost 4 bases. The germline V gene has CDR1 LGHDT and CDR2 YNNKEL (reference sequence). This CDR3 has 17 residues. The chain's CDR3 is CASSQVGSSGRYNEQFF. CDR3 bases: TGTGCCAGCAGCCAAGTCGGATCTAGCGGGCGGTACAATGAGCAGTTCTTC.

The CDR3 loop reads CASSMFGGGTGELFF. CDR3 sequence (DNA): TGTGCCAGTAGTATGTTTGGCGGGGGGACCGGGGAGCTGTTTTTT. The rearrangement joins TRBV19 to TRBJ2-2; 8 bases align to TRBD2. V was clipped by 3 bases and J by 5 bases; unmatched bases: 5. CDR3 length: 15 residues. Germline V gene lookup returns CDR1 LNHDA and CDR2 SQIVND (reference sequence).

V gene TRBV27 combines with J gene TRBJ1-2; D possibly corresponds to TRBD1 (6 bases). The CDR3 has 13 residues. Germline V CDR1 and CDR2: MNHEY, SMNVEV (reference sequence). Trimming stripped 6 bases from V and 4 bases from J, with 12 bases between. The CDR3 region has the DNA TGTGCCAGCAGCGTACAGGGTTTCTATGGCTACACCTTC. It encodes CASSVQGFYGYTF.

CDR3 sequence reads: CASSESGVGTQYF. The CDR3 coding sequence is TGCGCCAGCAGTGAGTCGGGGGTGGGTACGCAGTATTTT. The chain recombines TRBV10-1 with TRBJ2-3; D assignment may be TRBD1 or TRBD2 (5 bases each). The germline V gene has CDR1 WNHNN and CDR2 SYGVQD (reference sequence). Trimming left V 0 bases short and J 8 bases short, with 9 bases between. The CDR3 totals 13 residues.

The gene calls are TRBV27 and TRBJ2-5, with D maybe TRBD1 (6 bases). Germline V CDR1 and CDR2: MNHEY, SMNVEV (reference sequence). Between the trimmed V and J ends, which lost 4 bases and 5 bases, there was a span of 11 bases. The length of the CDR3 is 13 residues. The chain's CDR3 is CASSYAGVETQYF. In DNA form, the CDR3 reads TGTGCCAGCAGTTATGCAGGGGTGGAGACCCAGTACTTC.

This clonotype was seen more than once but under ten times. The chain employs TRBV10-2 and TRBJ2-7; 8 nucleotides agree with TRBD2. The CDR3 covers 16 residues. The V segment lost 0 bases and the J segment 4 bases; nucleotides outside the gene matches: 8. Germline CDR1 WSHSY, CDR2 SAAADI. Written as DNA, the CDR3 is TGCGCCAGCAGTGAGTCGTCGGGGGGGGCCAGGTACGAGCAGTACTTC. Translated: CASSESSGGARYEQYF.

A few counts support this clonotype. The V gene is TRBV15, the J gene TRBJ2-7; possible D gene TRBD1, 5 bases. Trimming stripped 3 bases from V and 4 bases from J, with 16 bases between. Germline V gene lookup returns CDR1 LNHNV and CDR2 YYDKDF (reference sequence). The CDR3 length is 15 residues. The CDR3, as DNA: TGTGCCACCAGCAGCCCCAGGGAAGGAATATACGAGCAGTACTTC. Protein sequence: CATSSPREGIYEQYF.

This chain joins TRBV5-4 and TRBJ2-7; no reliable D call. The CDR3 totals 13 residues. The V end lost 0 bases, the J end lost 5 bases, and 9 bases lay between the germline ends. Germline lookup yields CDR1 SGHNT and CDR2 YYREEE (reference sequence). The CDR3 is CASSLDLGNEQYF. The CDR3 DNA follows: TGTGCCAGCAGCTTGGACCTAGGGAACGAGCAGTACTTC. The full variable domain, rest sourced from reference TRBV5-4 and TRBJ2-7, is ETGVTQSPTHLIKTRGQQVTLRCSSQSGHNTVSWYQQALGQGPQFIFQYYREEENGRGNFPPRFSGLQFPNYSSELNVNALELDDSALYLCASSLDLGNEQYFGPGTRLTVT.

This clonotype appeared many times. J is TRBJ1-5 and V is TRBV2; TRBD1 matches at 7 bases. The CDR3 is 15 residues long. J lost 7 bases, V lost 6 bases, and 12 bases had no gene match. CDR1 and CDR2 from the germline V gene are SNHLY and FYNNEI. The CDR3 sequence is CASRESQGRTQPQHF. For the CDR3, the DNA is TGTGCCAGCAGGGAATCACAGGGGCGCACGCAGCCCCAGCATTTT.

This rearrangement joins TRBV7-9 to TRBJ1-1; the match to TRBD1 covers 7 bases. Germline CDR1 SEHNR, CDR2 FQNEAQ (reference sequence). Losses at the gene ends were 5 bases for V and 0 bases for J; bases not matched to a gene: 12. CDR3 length: 17 amino acids. CDR3 nucleotides: TGTGCCAGCAGCCCCAGGGGGGAGGGGTACATGAACACTGAAGCTTTCTTT. Residues: CASSPRGEGYMNTEAFF.

This clonotype turned up a few times. The chain combines TRBV3-1 with TRBJ2-3, with D perhaps being TRBD1 or TRBD2 (5 bases each). CDR1 and CDR2 from the germline V gene are LGHDT and YNNKEL (reference sequence). Trimming cost V 1 base and J 6 bases, with 11 bases left between them. The length of the CDR3 is 14 residues. The CDR3 reads CASSQGAGADTQYF. The DNA of the CDR3 is TGTGCCAGCAGCCAAGGTGCCGGGGCTGATACGCAGTATTTT.

This clonotype has at least ten counts. This sequence joins TRBV7-2 and TRBJ1-1, with 8 bases matching TRBD1. This CDR3 has 13 residues. V was pared by 3 bases and J by 5 bases, with 2 bases of the junction left unmatched. Germline CDR1 and CDR2: SGHTA and FQGNSA. CDR3 DNA: TGTGCCAGCAGCTTCAGGACAGGGACTGAAGCTTTCTTT. Its translation: CASSFRTGTEAFF. Using reference TRBV7-2 and TRBJ1-1 for the parts outside the CDR3, the full variable domain is GAGVSQSPSNKVTEKGKDVELRCDPISGHTALYWYRQSLGQGLEFLIYFQGNSAPDKSGLPSDRFSAERTGGSVSTLTIQRTQQEDSAVYLCASSFRTGTEAFFGQGTRLTVV.

The rearrangement uses TRBV15 and TRBJ2-2; unclear D gene. CDR1 is LNHNV and CDR2 is YYDKDF in the germline V gene (reference sequence). V was cut by 1 base and J by 6 bases, with 6 bases left in between. The CDR3 is 13 amino acids. CDR3 DNA: TGTGCCACCAGCAGAGGTAGGGCCGGGGAGCTGTTTTTT. It translates to CATSRGRAGELFF.

At least ten counts were recorded for this clonotype. The chain couples TRBV27 to TRBJ1-6; 9 nucleotides match TRBD1. Germline CDR1 reads MNHEY; CDR2 reads SMNVEV (reference sequence). Germline trimming cut 7 bases from V and 8 bases from J; bases unmatched to any gene: 6. The length of the CDR3 is 14 residues. CDR3 amino acids: CASTRDRDYSPLHF. DNA for the CDR3: TGTGCCAGCACAAGGGACAGGGACTATTCACCCCTCCACTTT.

The CDR3: CASSQDEGSDTQYF. The CDR3 nucleotides are TGTGCCAGCAGCCAAGATGAGGGGTCAGATACGCAGTATTTT. J is TRBJ2-3 and V is TRBV14; possibly TRBD1 or TRBD2 for D (5 bases each). From germline, CDR1 is SGHDN and CDR2 FVKESK. There are 14 residues in the CDR3. With 0 bases removed from V and 4 bases from J, the gap between germline ends came to 8 bases.

J is TRBJ1-2 and V is TRBV3-1, with D uncertain. The CDR3 is 14 amino acids. With 4 bases removed from V and 5 bases from J, the gap between germline ends came to 14 bases. CDR1 and CDR2 from the germline V gene are LGHDT and YNNKEL (reference sequence). CDR3 nucleotides: TGTGCCAGCAGCCCACATGGTATCCAATATGGCTACACCTTC. This sequence encodes CASSPHGIQYGYTF.